The 9 T cell receptor beta chains below were found in one sample sequenced in a study of OX40 agonist ivuxolimab in advanced cancers. TCRdb's table, derived via immunoSEQ multiplex PCR, lists solely in-frame clones and lacks some. The sample carries about 50,000 clones, 82% recorded once. Source: CD4+ or CD8+ T cells sorted from blood, taken in a trial of the OX40 agonist ivuxolimab. The receptors come from an adult with an advanced solid tumor such as melanoma, head and neck, liver or kidney cancer.

This chain uses TRBV15 with TRBJ2-1, with 9 bases that match TRBD2. The CDR3 runs 17 residues. The junction had 10 bases not matched to a gene; V was cut back by 3 bases and J by 4 bases. Germline V gene sequence: CDR1 LNHNV, CDR2 YYDKDF (reference sequence). CDR3 sequence (DNA): TGTGCCACCAGCAGCGATGCGGGAGGGGCAGTTTACAATGAGCAGTTCTTC. Its translation is CATSSDAGGAVYNEQFF.

The chain uses TRBV5-1 and TRBJ2-2; D remains unclear. Per germline, CDR1 SGHRS and CDR2 YFSETQ. The CDR3 runs 12 residues. Trimming pared 2 bases from V and 6 bases from J, leaving 5 bases between. CDR3 sequence: CASSLGAGELFF. The CDR3 DNA reads TGCGCCAGCAGCTTAGGTGCCGGGGAGCTGTTTTTT.

V usage is TRBV2 and J usage is TRBJ2-1; no reliable D call. Germline CDR1 SNHLY, CDR2 FYNNEI. V lost 6 bases to trimming and J lost 5 bases, with 11 bases between them. This CDR3 spans 13 amino acids. The CDR3 loop is CASSLSGNNEQFF. CDR3 bases: TGTGCCAGCAGCCTATCTGGGAACAATGAGCAGTTCTTC.

In its sample, this clone was seen a few times. The rearrangement uses TRBV19 and TRBJ1-5; 7 nucleotides match TRBD1. Germline V gene data show CDR1 as LNHDA and CDR2 as SQIVND (reference sequence). Trimming at V came to 7 bases and at J to 3 bases, leaving 6 bases not matched to a gene. This CDR3 region has 14 residues. This chain's CDR3 is CASNDRDINQPQHF. The CDR3 nucleotides are TGTGCCAGTAATGACAGGGACATCAATCAGCCCCAGCATTTT.

The V call is TRBV28, the J call TRBJ1-1, with D tentatively TRBD1 (6 bases). V was pared by 6 bases and J by 7 bases, with 9 bases between. CDR3 length: 11 residues. The germline CDR1 and CDR2 sequences are MDHEN and SYDVKM. This CDR3 reads CASSAQGEAFF. CDR3 sequence (DNA): TGTGCCAGCAGCGCACAGGGTGAAGCTTTCTTT. Based on the CDR3 plus reference TRBV28 and TRBJ1-1, the full variable domain is DVKVTQSSRYLVKRTGEKVFLECVQDMDHENMFWYRQDPGLGLRLIYFSYDVKMKEKGDIPEGYSVSREKKERFSLILESASTNQTSMYLCASSAQGEAFFGQGTRLTVV.

The gene calls are TRBV25-1 and TRBJ2-7; possible D gene TRBD2, 6 bases. Germline CDR1 and CDR2: MGHDK and SYGVNS. The CDR3 is 15 amino acids. Trimming removed 1 base from V and 2 bases from J, with 12 bases in between. The CDR3 region is CASSEFGRDPYEQYF. In nucleotides, the CDR3 is TGTGCCAGCAGTGAATTTGGGCGGGACCCCTACGAGCAGTACTTC.

V usage is TRBV11-3 and J usage is TRBJ2-1; the D gene could be TRBD1 or TRBD2 (5 bases each). V was cut by 1 base and J by 0 bases, with 7 bases left in between. Germline CDR1 SGHNT, CDR2 YENEEA. The CDR3 is made up of 15 amino acids. CDR3 loop: CASSLGGSSYNEQFF. As DNA, the CDR3 is TGTGCCAGCAGCTTAGGGGGGAGCTCCTACAATGAGCAGTTCTTC.

This clone was seen only a few times. The V call is TRBV25-1, the J call TRBJ1-5; no clear D gene. CDR3 size: 12 residues. Trimming pared 4 bases from V and 2 bases from J, leaving 3 bases between. Germline V CDR1 and CDR2: MGHDK, SYGVNS. The CDR3 loop reads CASSGGNQPQHF. For the CDR3, the DNA is TGTGCCAGCAGTGGGGGCAATCAGCCCCAGCATTTT. Supplemented by reference TRBV25-1 and TRBJ1-5, the full variable domain reads EADIYQTPRYLVIGTGKKITLECSQTMGHDKMYWYQQDPGMELHLIHYSYGVNSTEKGDLSSESTVSRIRTEHFPLTLESARPSHTSQYLCASSGGNQPQHFGDGTRLSIL.

This clone occurred a few times. This chain links TRBV2 with TRBJ1-1; TRBD1 might be the D (5 bases). This CDR3 is built from 14 residues. CDR1 and CDR2 (germline): SNHLY, FYNNEI. V dropped 7 bases and J dropped 1 base, with 13 bases sitting between them. The CDR3: CASKRNGGNTEAFF. In DNA, the CDR3 is TGTGCCAGCAAGAGGAACGGGGGGAACACTGAAGCTTTCTTT.